This entry lists 20 T cell receptor beta chains sequenced from one sample in a study of T cell responses to AZD1222 COVID-19 vaccine. Clones were read by immunoSEQ multiplex PCR, and TCRdb kept only the in-frame ones, dropping some. The sample has some 150,000 clones; about 90% are singletons. Sequences were derived from peripheral blood, sampled on day 0 of AZD1222 vaccination. The origin of the receptors is an adult in good health.

A single count supports this clone. This sequence joins TRBV15 and TRBJ2-2; 10 bases fit TRBD2. The CDR3 covers 19 residues. Per germline, CDR1 LNHNV and CDR2 YYDKDF (reference sequence). J lost 1 base, V lost 4 bases, and 12 bases had no gene match. In nucleotides, the CDR3 is TGTGCCACCAGCAAGGGATGGGCAACTAGCGGGAAGAACACCGGGGAGCTGTTTTTT. It yields the protein CATSKGWATSGKNTGELFF.

This clone was seen a handful of times. The chain has TRBV18 and TRBJ2-7; the D gene is possibly TRBD1 (5 bases). V was clipped by 0 bases and J by 5 bases, with 8 bases between them. This CDR3 has 13 residues. The germline gives CDR1 KGHSH, CDR2 LQKENI. This chain's CDR3 is CASSPPAGHEQYF. CDR3 coding DNA: TGTGCCAGCTCACCACCGGCAGGGCACGAGCAGTACTTC.

J is TRBJ1-1 and V is TRBV7-2, with 7 bases matching TRBD1. With V trimmed by 4 bases and J by 3 bases, 11 bases remained unmatched. Germline lookup yields CDR1 SGHTA and CDR2 FQGNSA. This CDR3 is built from 16 residues. Here the CDR3 reads CASSSARGPGDTEAFF. The CDR3 DNA reads TGTGCCAGCAGCTCCGCGAGGGGGCCTGGGGACACTGAAGCTTTCTTT. Based on the CDR3 plus reference TRBV7-2 and TRBJ1-1, the full variable domain is GAGVSQSPSNKVTEKGKDVELRCDPISGHTALYWYRQSLGQGLEFLIYFQGNSAPDKSGLPSDRFSAERTGGSVSTLTIQRTQQEDSAVYLCASSSARGPGDTEAFFGQGTRLTVV.

The rearrangement uses TRBV9 and TRBJ2-1, with TRBD1 matching over 7 bases. Germline V CDR1 and CDR2: SGDLS, YYNGEE. The V gene end was trimmed by 2 bases and the J gene end by 7 bases; junction bases not matched to a gene: 9. The CDR3 is made up of 15 amino acids. CDR3 DNA sequence: TGTGCCAGCAGCGTCGGACAGGTTCAGGGAAATGAGCAGTTCTTC. Protein sequence: CASSVGQVQGNEQFF.

V is TRBV4-3 and J is TRBJ2-3; 8 bases line up with TRBD2. CDR3 length: 15 amino acids. The V gene's germline CDR1 is LGHNA and CDR2 YSLEER. The V segment lost 4 bases and the J segment 4 bases; nucleotides outside the gene matches: 7. Here the CDR3 reads CASSRNTGRADTQYF. CDR3 bases: TGCGCCAGCAGCCGCAACACCGGGAGGGCAGATACGCAGTATTTT.

The table lists this clone with a count of one. The chain uses TRBV10-3 and TRBJ2-7, with 12 bases matching TRBD2. The CDR3 has 15 residues. In germline, CDR1 is ENHRY, CDR2 SYGVKD. Unmatched junction bases numbered 9, after V lost 7 bases and J lost 5 bases. The CDR3 nucleotides are TGTGCCATCACCCAGACTAGCGGGAGAAGAAACGAGCAGTACTTC. Its translation: CAITQTSGRRNEQYF.

This chain connects TRBV21-1 to TRBJ1-2; the tabulated D call, TRBD1, remains unverified against the DNA. TRBV21-1 is given as a pseudogene. CDR3 size: 14 residues. The CDR3 sequence is CALRTGGKRFGYTF. In DNA form, the CDR3 reads TGTGCCCTCAGGACAGGGGGCAAACGATTCGGCTACACCTTC.

The rearrangement joins TRBV6-6 to TRBJ1-1; D is undetermined. The CDR3 is made up of 13 amino acids. Trimming shortened V by 6 bases and J by 1 base, and 9 bases separated the two germline ends. Germline CDR1 is MNHNY and CDR2 is SVGAGI (reference sequence). CDR3: CASRNTENTEAFF. Written as DNA, the CDR3 is TGTGCCAGCAGGAACACAGAGAACACTGAAGCTTTCTTT.

V is TRBV5-4 and J is TRBJ2-2; D may be TRBD1 or TRBD2 (5 bases each). The V gene's germline CDR1 is SGHNT and CDR2 YYREEE (reference sequence). The CDR3 runs to 16 residues. V was trimmed by 6 bases and J by 3 bases, leaving 18 bases between them. For the CDR3, the DNA is TGTGCCAGCACCAGGGACCCCGCCGGGGACACCGGGGAGCTGTTTTTT. This encodes CASTRDPAGDTGELFF.

The CDR3 is CASSQEWVTEAFF. DNA for the CDR3: TGTGCCAGCAGCCAAGAGTGGGTCACTGAAGCTTTCTTT. The chain joins TRBV3-1 (or the pseudogene TRBV3-2) to TRBJ1-1; D not certain. The ends were cut back, 0 bases at V and 4 bases at J, with 6 bases in the middle. The CDR3 spans 13 residues. Germline lookup yields CDR1 LGHDT and CDR2 YNNKEL (reference sequence).

The chain recombines TRBV4-2 with TRBJ2-2; 10 nucleotides agree with TRBD2. V shed 4 bases, J shed 3 bases, and the junction held 11 bases outside the gene matches. CDR3 length: 18 amino acids. Per germline, CDR1 LGHNA and CDR2 YNFKEQ. The CDR3 loop reads CASSLLAGDAVDTGELFF. DNA for the CDR3: TGTGCCAGCAGCCTTCTAGCGGGGGATGCTGTTGACACCGGGGAGCTGTTTTTT.

This clone has just a few counts. The chain recombines TRBV9 with TRBJ1-6, with 10 bases fitting TRBD1. V was pared by 2 bases and J by 10 bases, with 6 bases of the junction left unmatched. The CDR3 covers 15 residues. Germline V gives CDR1 SGDLS, CDR2 YYNGEE. CDR3 sequence (DNA): TGTGCCAGCAGCGTTGCAGGGACAGGGGCCTCACCCCTCCACTTT. Its translation: CASSVAGTGASPLHF.

This chain links TRBV28 with TRBJ2-5; 8 positions agree with TRBD1. CDR1 is MDHEN and CDR2 is SYDVKM in the germline V gene. This CDR3 is 15 amino acids long. Unmatched junction bases numbered 7, after V lost 5 bases and J lost 2 bases. The DNA for the CDR3 is TGTGCCAGCAGTCACAGACAGGGGCCACAAGAGACCCAGTACTTC. Protein product: CASSHRQGPQETQYF.

V usage is TRBV6-5 and J usage is TRBJ2-5; 8 bases are a match to TRBD1. With 4 bases clipped from V and 1 base from J, the junction kept 8 bases outside the gene matches. This CDR3 region has 16 residues. Germline V gene lookup returns CDR1 MNHEY and CDR2 SVGAGI. CDR3 in DNA: TGTGCCAGCAGTTCCCATCGGACAGGGCTCCAAGAGACCCAGTACTTC. Encoded protein: CASSSHRTGLQETQYF.

The V gene is TRBV5-1, the J gene TRBJ1-2; TRBD1 might be the D (6 bases). The CDR3 is 14 residues long. V was clipped by 4 bases and J by 3 bases, with 13 bases between them. Germline CDR1 is SGHRS and CDR2 is YFSETQ. The CDR3 loop is CASSTAGQHYGYTF. The CDR3 DNA follows: TGCGCCAGCAGCACGGCCGGACAGCACTATGGCTACACCTTC.

V is TRBV28 and J is TRBJ1-5; tentatively, D is TRBD1 (5 bases). The CDR3 loop spans 18 amino acids. V shed 5 bases and J shed 6 bases, with 26 bases lying between them. CDR1 and CDR2 from the germline V gene are MDHEN and SYDVKM. The chain's CDR3 is CASSPAGQGVAWGQPQHF. In nucleotides, the CDR3 is TGTGCCAGCAGTCCCGCGGGGCAGGGAGTGGCCTGGGGTCAGCCCCAGCATTTT.

V usage is TRBV29-1 and J usage is TRBJ2-1, with TRBD2 identical over 8 bases. Per germline, CDR1 SQVTM and CDR2 ANQGSEA. The CDR3 is 14 residues long. J lost 0 bases, V lost 8 bases, and 6 bases had no gene match. The chain's CDR3 is CSSLLAGSYNEQFF. CDR3 nucleotides: TGCAGCTCCTTGCTAGCGGGCTCCTACAATGAGCAGTTCTTC.

The rearrangement uses TRBV18 and TRBJ1-6, with D uncertain. The CDR3 extends over 16 amino acids. Trimming took off 3 bases at V and 9 bases at J, with 18 bases between the two ends. Germline CDR1 is KGHSH and CDR2 is LQKENI. CDR3 nucleotides: TGTGCCAGCTCACCGGATCTATCTGGGGAGGGTTCACCCCTCCACTTT. Translation gives CASSPDLSGEGSPLHF.

V gene TRBV5-1 combines with J gene TRBJ2-7; 11 bases are a match to TRBD2. The CDR3 totals 14 residues. V lost 4 bases to trimming and J lost 5 bases; unmatched junction nucleotides: 5. Germline V CDR1 and CDR2: SGHRS, YFSETQ. CDR3 sequence: CASSMTSGEDEQYF. CDR3 bases: TGCGCCAGCAGCATGACTAGCGGGGAGGACGAGCAGTACTTC.

This chain joins TRBV5-6 and TRBJ1-5; 12 positions match TRBD1. CDR1 SGHDT and CDR2 YYEEEE come from the germline V gene. The CDR3 length is 15 residues. The J segment lost 5 bases and the V segment lost 3 bases, leaving 3 bases of the junction unmatched. This chain's CDR3 is CASSSGTGGYQPQHF. In nucleotides, the CDR3 is TGTGCCAGCAGCTCCGGGACAGGGGGCTATCAGCCCCAGCATTTT.